This T cell receptor beta chain emerged from a study of identical twins (dated by TCRdb to about 2016). Context from the whole study: TCR alpha and beta repertoires from monozygotic twins, unrelated adults of various ages and cord blood were deep-sequenced to test whether fetal clonotypes persist. To rule out contamination, the twin experiments were replicated at different times with different library preparation protocols.

The junction carries 14 bases between V and J, which are trimmed by 0 bases and 2 bases respectively. Counted from cysteine to phenylalanine, this CDR3 has 16 amino acids. Only the CDR3 DNA is retained, 48 bases long and in frame from the first base. The germline V gene (reference sequence) sets CDR1 to LGHDT and CDR2 to YNNKEL. As to this clonotype: Its specific antigen is unknown. No much larger clone exists at a distance of one base, and base qualities are not known.

Library construction relied on 5' RACE. TCRdb names Illumina HiSeq 2000 as the instrument used. A universal primer binding site was added through template switching, and the final cDNA carried a unique molecular identifier so that TCR cDNA molecules could be counted accurately. Specific primers in the conserved constant-segment region were used to synthesize first-strand cDNA for the TCR alpha and beta chains. To control for contamination, every cDNA library was double barcoded, receiving both a SMART-Mk sample barcode and Illumina barcodes. TruSeq adapter sequences along with Illumina sample barcodes were introduced in two successive PCR steps. The Illumina HiSeq platform was used with custom primers to sequence TCR alpha and beta cDNA libraries. Regarding the original processing steps: MiGEC processed the raw reads to extract unique molecular identifiers, while MiXCR was used to determine the CDR3 positions. For each individual, recombination models were inferred using an EM algorithm with the repgenHMM and IGoR tools. The tcR package in R was used for shared clonotype analysis, with sharing normalized by the product of cloneset sizes. To study raw recombination free of thymic and clonal selection effects, out-of-frame nonproductive sequences were analyzed. TCRdb cleaned the public reads at Q25 with fastp, built clones with MiXCR and kept in-frame beta chains. Rows are unified per CDR3 protein, each entry keeping the most common DNA and genes. What appears here as the V and J calls and clone size reflects TCRdb's work, not the paper's. This sample comprises under 900,000 distinct CDR3 sequences, 12% of them detected only once. The ten largest clonotypes hold around 1.6% of the sample.

Only healthy Caucasian donors were included. The twin cohort consisted of three pairs of female monozygotic twins, all aged about 18 to 30 years. Peripheral blood mononuclear cells were the source from which RNA for the TCR libraries was isolated. Study-wide findings and limitations: Because the same donors could not be followed over many years, the conclusions relied on cross-sectional statistical analysis. The excess sharing between twins in beta out-of-frame sequences was weaker because fewer shared sequences reduced the signal-to-noise ratio. Zero-insertion analyses could be partly confounded by invariant T cells such as MAIT and iNKT, though diverse VJ usage argued against such confounding for most clonotypes. Fewer insertions were carried by abundant cord blood beta clonotypes; a weaker similar trend was observed in young adult naive repertoires, while no such trend was observed in memory repertoires. Compared with coincidental sharing between unrelated individuals, out-of-frame TCR alpha sequences shared between twins had an excess of sequences with low generation probability. Recombination models systematically underestimated out-of-frame TCR alpha sharing in monozygotic twins but agreed with sharing between unrelated individuals.

The same data also contributed to another study, on yellow fever vaccine responses in identical twins. Per that second paper: The T cell response to vaccination in identical twins was reported by the authors to appear partly convergent and partly personalized. In identical twins, the study followed T cell clones that responded to the vaccine with precision.

What was sequenced was PBMCs. The sequence joins TRBV3-1 to TRBJ2-7; the D gene cannot be resolved beyond TRBD1 or TRBD2, each matching 6 bases. The clonotype originates from a woman younger than 30 in good health. The CDR3 corresponds to CASSQEGAAGPYEQYF. The sequenced DNA: TGTGCCAGCAGCCAAGAGGGGGCAGCGGGTCCCTACGAGCAGTACTTC.